Listed below are T cell receptor beta chains from one sample, sequenced in a study of blood T cell repertoires in COVID-19. Generated by immunoSEQ multiplex PCR, the TCRdb table keeps only in-frame clones and is missing some. The sample has roughly 340,000 clones, 80% to 90% seen once. The sequencing input was peripheral blood. The receptors stem from a woman aged 25 to 39 with COVID-19, enrolled during active disease. Both conserved end residues are part of each CDR3. A D gene is named only where the DNA matches it firmly.

V	D	CDR3
TRBV6-1	TRBD1	CASSEPETGLFF
TRBV11-2	TRBD1	CASSSYPHRGNEKLFF
TRBV28	TRBD1	CASRPARTGTSYEQYF
TRBV29-1	-	CSVEVFGGSAYNEQFF
TRBV27	TRBD1	CASIDRARRNTEAFF
TRBV14	-	CASSRLSMSSYEQYF
TRBV3-1/TRBV3-2	TRBD2	CASSQDPGGRGGPQETQYF
TRBV29-1	TRBD1	CSVARDLGQGSNGYTF
TRBV7-9	TRBD2	CASSLGRGGDIQYF
TRBV19	TRBD1	CASSLDRATGELFF
TRBV12-3/TRBV12-4	-	CASSPTADTQYF
TRBV6-5	-	CASSQQPAGELFF
TRBV5-1	TRBD2	CASSFQPGGPLTGELFF
TRBV19	-	CASSGPGAYGYTF
TRBV11-3	-	CASSSTPLTEAFF
TRBV14	TRBD1	CASSHYRGSGNTIYF
TRBV13	TRBD1	CASSSSGTGAKDTQYF
TRBV4-3	-	CASSHPSRDTSSYNEQFF
TRBV4-3	-	CASSQATGNTGELFF
TRBV28	TRBD2	CASTFGSAGGLNTQYF
TRBV2	-	CASGPRWRNQPQHF
TRBV30	TRBD1	CAWSTGVSTEAFF
TRBV2	TRBD1	CASSETRTGVEKLFF
TRBV19	TRBD1	CASSSLGGQAYSNQPQHF
TRBV19	TRBD2	CASSIESSGGLDTQYF
TRBV13	TRBD1	CASSPPRGRDTEAFF
TRBV19	-	CASSTPGAGNTIYF
TRBV30	TRBD1	CAWKRQGVNYGYTF
TRBV11-3	-	CASAPPAATGELFF
TRBV25-1	TRBD1	CASSEDRGLEKLFF
TRBV14	-	CASRGGRTDTQYF
TRBV7-2	-	CASTRGSSETQYF
TRBV6-5	TRBD1	CASWTGEAYEQYF
TRBV2	TRBD2	CASSARLARSYNEQFF
TRBV7-9	TRBD2	CASSFQTSDNEQFF
TRBV20-1	-	CSASGGTVYEQYF
TRBV7-2	-	CASSLDRQHNTEAFF